Detailed here is one T cell receptor (beta chain). This clone was counted a few times. Its binding antigen is unknown. It has no much larger one-base neighbor in the sample; base qualities were not kept. This specimen belongs to a study of cytomegalovirus exposure and HLA in healthy donors (TCRdb year 2017). Describing the broader study: According to an earlier analysis of 550 to 750 of the donors, about 179 million T cells yielded 117 million unique TCR beta sequences and about 300 Gb of sequence data. An early release that covered about 600 HLA-typed donors contained approximately 320 gigabases of sequencing data and around 80 million unique TCR sequences. Of the approximately 370 genotyped donors, roughly 76% were placed in the genetic ancestry cluster associated with self-reported Caucasian donors. The study was designed to test whether signatures of past pathogen exposure could be identified by cataloging public T cell receptors. Using immunosequencing, the study profiled T cell repertoires from fewer than 850 subjects and related those repertoires to cytomegalovirus serostatus. A separate validation cohort of roughly 130 different subjects was used in addition to the roughly 670-subject first cohort. The study combined high-throughput TCR immunosequencing, statistical association of individual TCRs with disease status, and machine learning to predict cytomegalovirus infection status. To study patterns of TCR occurrence, a later analysis re-analyzed previously published TCR beta repertoires from under 750 donors and added high-resolution HLA genotyping. The later analysis used no new phenotypic data to find candidate immune exposures, relying instead on TCR beta sequences and their occurrence across donors. An earlier analysis of nearly 600 of the donors applied high-throughput TCR beta sequencing to assess whether each TCR beta V gene segment acted as functional or pseudogenic. Donor age, sex, ethnicity and CMV serostatus were collected together with the repertoire data. In a later genetic analysis, genome-wide SNP genotypes for 398 of the 666 donors were used, and that subset was treated as a discovery cohort. All discovery cohort repertoires had been generated on a single sequencing platform. Both class I and class II loci were covered by HLA typing, at four-digit resolution. The number of donors typed differed by locus, with roughly 620-630 for A, B, C, DRB1 and DQB1, roughly 520 for DQA1, some 570 for DPA1, and around 430 for DPB1. Because of strong linkage in the cohort, roughly five DR-DQ haplotypes were treated as single units for association and clustering. Across 300 to 500 genotyped donors of the cohort, an average of about 250,000 unique TCR beta nucleotide sequences per donor were sequenced, and around 20% of those sequences were non-productive. Results and caveats for the whole study, not just this receptor: CMV serostatus was the only immune exposure information available for the cohort. A further reported finding was that TCR beta sequences accurately predicted the HLA-A and HLA-B alleles for most subjects in the first cohort. The authors suggested that the approach could potentially be extended to other disease states and immunological phenotypes. Presence/absence analyses assumed roughly uniform sequencing depth across donors, an assumption that may not hold. In a later analysis, the rate of TCR association differed among HLA loci, with DRB1 alleles having the most associated TCRs and HLA-C alleles having the fewest. An association between a missense DCLRE1C variant and V-gene and J-gene trimming of TCR beta chains was found in a later genetic analysis and replicated in an independent cohort. A later analysis found that most CMV-associated TCR beta chains appeared HLA-restricted, with HLA associations seemingly driven largely by CMV exposure. Some IMGT-functional V segments, including TRBV6-2 and TRBV6-3, could not be distinguished by the 87-base-pair reads and were therefore excluded. Because HLA typing was unavailable for some donors at each locus, only the typed subset was used in association tests. A later analysis associated 16,951 TCR beta sequences with specific HLA alleles at a false discovery rate of 0.05. While some public TCRs were present in many individuals, most TCR sequences turned up only very rarely across donors. Linkage disequilibrium might explain the correlated functional status among segregating V segments, but an unknown experimental factor could not be ruled out. A later analysis reported that several top co-occurrence clusters appeared linked to parvovirus B19, influenza, CMV and Epstein-Barr virus. In an earlier analysis of about 600 of the donors, most TCR beta V segments appeared in productive rearrangements about 90% or about 30% of the time, broadly matching IMGT annotations. The study listed 170 or so TCR beta chains as associated with cytomegalovirus. In a later analysis, HLA-associated TCR beta chains were found to be more clonally expanded and to have lower generation probabilities than equally common non-associated chains. A later genetic analysis reported fewer N-insertions in productive TCRs among donors in an Asian-associated ancestry cluster than the approximately 700-donor mean. Only TCR beta chains were sequenced in this cohort, and the absence of alpha or paired-chain data limited detectable features. The classifier was reported to diagnose cytomegalovirus status with high specificity and sensitivity in both the original cohort and the validation cohort. Assigning TCR associations to individual alleles was difficult when HLA alleles, especially DR and DQ, strongly co-occurred. In vitro tests confirmed that a few of the cytomegalovirus-associated TCR beta chains recognize cytomegalovirus antigens. Over 15 rarely observed V segments, including chromosome 9 orphons, were excluded from the earlier analysis of some 590 of the donors because counts were too low. The sequencing pipeline was judged likely to have produced a cluster of highly shared sequence variants as a technical artifact.

In total, 600 or so healthy bone marrow donors made up the cohort. All cohort members were sampled while nominally healthy, although unrecorded immune exposures were likely present. The donor was CMV seronegative and belonged to the group of around 350 seronegative cohort members. Every donor gave a peripheral blood sample, and the peripheral blood mononuclear cells from that sample were used for TCR beta sequencing. Genomic DNA extraction from the blood cell samples was performed with the Qiagen DNeasy Blood Extraction Kit. The CDR3 measures 16 amino acids from cysteine to phenylalanine. Left in the record is the CDR3 DNA by itself, 48 bases read in frame from the first base. The germline V gene (reference sequence) specifies MNHEY as CDR1 and SMNVEV as CDR2. V is cut back by 5 bases and J by 1 base, with 8 bases in the junction unmatched. The method was the immunoSEQ multiplex PCR assay. For the multiplex PCR, a mixture combining 60 forward primers for TCR Vbeta segments and 13 reverse primers for TCR Jbeta segments was used. A multiplex PCR assay on genomic DNA amplified the CDR3 region of rearranged TCR beta genes. The amplified TCR beta libraries were sequenced on the Illumina HiSeq System as 87-base-pair reads. For the original study's pipeline: A later analysis counted some 80 million unique TCR beta chains across the approximately 700 repertoires, and roughly 11 million of these chains were shared by at least two donors. Raw reads were error-corrected and collapsed into unique sequences by a nearest-neighbor algorithm in which closely related sequences were merged to remove PCR and sequencing errors. To assign V, D and J gene segments, CDR3 sequences were aligned to IMGT reference sequences. For a sequence to be retained, a match of at least six nucleotides to both a V gene segment and a J gene segment was required. A rearrangement was called productive if the CDR3 had no stop codons and remained in frame with V and J, and every other rearrangement was called non-productive. CDR3 was defined by IMGT convention, running from the second conserved V-encoded cysteine to the conserved J-encoded phenylalanine. Sequences without an unambiguous match to a single V gene segment were excluded from the earlier analysis of about 630 of the donors. An earlier analysis of several hundred of the donors called V segments functional above 56.7% productive rearrangements and segregating when the between-donor standard deviation exceeded 5%. To diagnose cytomegalovirus status from the catalog of TCR beta chain sequences, a statistical classification framework was built. In a later analysis, V and J genes were assigned by comparing TCR nucleotide sequences against IMGT/GENE-DB human TR gene sequences. A later analysis assigned CDR3 sequences and most-parsimonious VDJ recombination scenarios with the TCRdist pipeline. In a later analysis, each TCR beta chain was defined by its CDR3 amino acid sequence together with its V-gene family, and reads without a unique V-gene family were excluded. To address suspected cross-contamination and a sequencing artifact, a later analysis removed 592 highly shared, low-generation-probability nucleotide sequences. In a later analysis, a clonal expansion index for each public chain was calculated from normalized within-repertoire ranks of inferred template counts. In a later analysis, generation probabilities were computed with a VDJ recombination model fitted to out-of-frame rearrangements, and the resulting probabilities were checked against IGoR. Hypergeometric tests were used in a later analysis to score TCR-TCR, TCR-HLA and TCR-CMV co-occurrence, with a repertoire-size bias correction applied to the TCR pairs. False discovery rates were estimated in a later analysis by permuting HLA or CMV assignments 20 times. In a later analysis, co-occurring TCRs were grouped using DBSCAN, with TCRdist sequence similarity added in when clustering inside HLA-allele-positive subsets. For co-occurrence clustering, repertoires with fewer than 30,000 or more than 120,000 public chains were excluded, along with five repertoires with anomalous nucleotide sharing. TCRdb provides this immuneACCESS table in a form limited to in-frame rearrangements. Some clones are lacking; in checked studies, under half of them reflect an unresolved V gene, and why the rest are absent is not known. The D gene and trimming were derived from the DNA, and the V and J assignments and clone size from that table. The sample includes more than 95,000 clones, with over 8% observed a single time. The ten largest clones represent roughly 3.1% of the sample.

The sequence links TRBV27 to TRBJ2-7; 10 bases in the junction line up with TRBD2. The sequence derives from a man aged 25 to 40 in good health and CMV-seronegative. Material: PBMCs. The CDR3 here reads CASSPTLAGVSYEQYF. The bases are TGTGCCAGCAGTCCCACCCTAGCGGGGGTTTCCTACGAGCAGTACTTC.